These T cell receptor beta chains were read from a single sample in a study of T cells in Graves' hyperthyroidism and ophthalmopathy. One entry per CDR3 protein results from TCRdb running MiXCR on the multiplex PCR reads. The data contain some 200,000 distinct CDR3 sequences, less than 20% of them seen just once; the ten biggest clones take up approximately 56%. The sequenced material came from blood. The receptors derive from a woman aged 45-65 years with Graves' hyperthyroidism. Both conserved end residues are part of each CDR3. Fields, in order: D gene, V gene, clone size, J gene, CDR3 protein, CDR3 DNA. A D gene is named only where the DNA matches it firmly. Only some rows state a clone size, as once, few, many or a class for expanded clones.

D: -
V: TRBV18
size: -
J: TRBJ2-1
CDR3: CASSPSADLLYNEQFF
DNA: TGTGCCAGCTCACCATCGGCGGACCTCCTCTACAATGAGCAGTTCTTC

D: -
V: TRBV11-2
size: many
J: TRBJ2-7
CDR3: CASSFVRSYEQYF
DNA: TGTGCCAGCAGCTTCGTCAGGTCCTACGAGCAGTACTTC

D: -
V: TRBV12-3/TRBV12-4
size: few
J: TRBJ1-5
CDR3: CASSYTRQPNQPQHF
DNA: TGTGCCAGCAGTTATACGAGACAGCCGAATCAGCCCCAGCATTTT

D: TRBD1
V: TRBV27
size: many
J: TRBJ1-4
CDR3: CASSSRTGVEKLFF
DNA: TGTGCCAGCAGTTCACGGACAGGGGTTGAAAAACTGTTTTTT

D: TRBD1
V: TRBV6-1
size: many
J: TRBJ1-2
CDR3: CASSSGTGSGYTF
DNA: TGTGCCAGCAGCTCCGGGACAGGGTCTGGCTACACCTTC

D: TRBD2
V: TRBV7-9
size: many
J: TRBJ2-1
CDR3: CASLGTSGDNEQFF
DNA: TGTGCCAGCTTAGGGACTAGCGGTGACAATGAGCAGTTCTTC

D: -
V: TRBV3-1
size: -
J: TRBJ1-5
CDR3: CASSQAFPPRGNQPQHF
DNA: TGTGCCAGCAGCCAAGCCTTCCCCCCCCGGGGCAATCAGCCCCAGCATTTT

D: TRBD1
V: TRBV11-2
size: many
J: TRBJ1-1
CDR3: CASSPYRGEYTEAFF
DNA: TGTGCCAGCAGCCCATACAGGGGGGAATACACTGAAGCTTTCTTT

D: -
V: TRBV28
size: many
J: TRBJ2-4
CDR3: CASRLRTPGRENIQYF
DNA: TGTGCCAGCAGGCTCCGGACACCCGGGCGGGAAAACATTCAGTACTTC

D: TRBD2
V: TRBV7-2
size: once
J: TRBJ2-1
CDR3: CASKVAGVSYNEQFF
DNA: TGTGCCAGCAAGGTAGCGGGAGTATCCTACAATGAGCAGTTCTTC

D: TRBD2
V: TRBV20-1
size: -
J: TRBJ2-3
CDR3: CSALGTSGARLTDTQYF
DNA: TGCAGTGCTCTTGGGACTAGCGGGGCACGATTAACAGATACGCAGTATTTT

D: -
V: TRBV20-1
size: many
J: TRBJ2-1
CDR3: CSASGLSGYNEQFF
DNA: TGCAGTGCTAGCGGGCTTTCTGGCTACAATGAGCAGTTCTTC

D: TRBD2
V: TRBV10-3
size: few
J: TRBJ2-5
CDR3: CAISESSGTTQETQYF
DNA: TGTGCCATCAGTGAGTCAAGCGGGACTACCCAAGAGACCCAGTACTTC

D: TRBD1
V: TRBV20-1
size: many
J: TRBJ1-1
CDR3: CSAGKTGVGTEAFF
DNA: TGCAGTGCTGGGAAAACAGGGGTTGGCACTGAAGCTTTCTTT

D: TRBD2
V: TRBV6-5
size: -
J: TRBJ2-1
CDR3: CASSYPATSGRGNEQFF
DNA: TGTGCCAGCAGTTACCCGGCGACTAGCGGGAGAGGCAATGAGCAGTTCTTC

D: TRBD2
V: TRBV11-1
size: once
J: TRBJ2-3
CDR3: CASSSGLAGGPSTDTQYF
DNA: TGTGCCAGCAGCTCGGGACTAGCGGGAGGGCCAAGTACAGATACGCAGTATTTT

D: TRBD1
V: TRBV12-3/TRBV12-4
size: many
J: TRBJ2-3
CDR3: CASSPLQGHTQYF
DNA: TGTGCCAGCAGCCCTCTACAGGGGCATACGCAGTATTTT

D: -
V: TRBV28
size: many
J: TRBJ1-1
CDR3: CASSLPRLPAPGNTEAFF
DNA: TGTGCCAGCAGTTTGCCCAGACTCCCCGCCCCAGGGAACACTGAAGCTTTCTTT

D: -
V: TRBV11-2
size: many
J: TRBJ2-2
CDR3: CASSLGGSSTGELFF
DNA: TGTGCCAGCAGCTTAGGAGGTAGCAGCACCGGGGAGCTGTTTTTT

D: TRBD2
V: TRBV5-1
size: many
J: TRBJ2-1
CDR3: CASSFTSGRANEQFF
DNA: TGCGCCAGCAGCTTCACTAGCGGGAGGGCCAATGAGCAGTTCTTC

D: -
V: TRBV7-9
size: -
J: TRBJ2-5
CDR3: CASILDGAGRETQYF
DNA: TGTGCCAGCATACTAGACGGGGCGGGAAGAGAGACCCAGTACTTC

D: -
V: TRBV4-1
size: many
J: TRBJ2-1
CDR3: CASSQGMRANEQFF
DNA: TGCGCCAGCAGCCAAGGAATGCGAGCCAATGAGCAGTTCTTC

D: TRBD1
V: TRBV19
size: -
J: TRBJ2-4
CDR3: CASSAQGAGGNIQYF
DNA: TGTGCCAGTAGTGCCCAGGGGGCGGGCGGAAACATTCAGTACTTC

D: TRBD1
V: TRBV7-2
size: few
J: TRBJ1-2
CDR3: CASSSTGDAGANYGYTF
DNA: TGTGCCAGCAGCTCTACAGGGGACGCTGGAGCTAACTATGGCTACACCTTC

D: -
V: TRBV12-3/TRBV12-4
size: many
J: TRBJ2-2
CDR3: CASRSGIRAGELFF
DNA: TGTGCCAGCAGGTCCGGGATTCGAGCCGGGGAGCTGTTTTTT

D: -
V: TRBV29-1
size: once
J: TRBJ1-1
CDR3: CSQDRSGNTEAFF
DNA: TGCAGCCAAGACCGCAGTGGGAACACTGAAGCTTTCTTT

D: -
V: TRBV24-1
size: few
J: TRBJ2-1
CDR3: CATSGGVVFNEQFF
DNA: TGTGCCACCAGTGGAGGGGTCGTGTTCAATGAGCAGTTCTTC

D: TRBD2
V: TRBV2
size: many
J: TRBJ2-5
CDR3: CASTGTSGTFLETQYF
DNA: TGTGCCAGCACTGGGACTAGCGGGACATTTTTGGAGACCCAGTACTTC

D: TRBD2
V: TRBV7-9
size: -
J: TRBJ2-5
CDR3: CASSLERTSGADNLETQYF
DNA: TGTGCCAGCAGCTTAGAACGGACTAGCGGGGCTGACAACCTTGAGACCCAGTACTTC

D: TRBD1
V: TRBV3-1
size: many
J: TRBJ2-7
CDR3: CASSLMTGGGYEQYF
DNA: TGTGCCAGCAGCCTTATGACAGGGGGAGGCTACGAGCAGTACTTC

D: -
V: TRBV19
size: few
J: TRBJ2-1
CDR3: CASSHIGPGPNNEQFF
DNA: TGTGCCAGTAGCCATATCGGCCCGGGACCCAACAATGAGCAGTTCTTC

D: -
V: TRBV7-9
size: -
J: TRBJ1-5
CDR3: CASSLGGFGQPQHF
DNA: TGTGCCAGCAGCTTAGGAGGGTTCGGTCAGCCCCAGCATTTT

D: -
V: TRBV19
size: many
J: TRBJ1-2
CDR3: CASTYDSDYGYTF
DNA: TGTGCCAGTACGTACGACTCCGACTATGGCTACACCTTC

D: -
V: TRBV5-1
size: -
J: TRBJ2-1
CDR3: CASDEEGTHNEQFF
DNA: TGCGCCAGTGATGAGGAGGGGACCCACAATGAGCAGTTCTTC

D: -
V: TRBV11-3
size: few
J: TRBJ2-7
CDR3: CASSPQRVHEQYF
DNA: TGTGCCAGCAGCCCCCAGAGGGTCCACGAGCAGTACTTC

D: TRBD2
V: TRBV20-1
size: many
J: TRBJ2-3
CDR3: CSAPSGASGVGDTQYF
DNA: TGCAGTGCGCCCAGTGGGGCTAGCGGAGTGGGAGATACGCAGTATTTT

D: -
V: TRBV6-1
size: many
J: TRBJ2-7
CDR3: CATSFVSGPTYEQYF
DNA: TGTGCCACCTCCTTCGTGTCAGGGCCCACCTACGAGCAGTACTTC

D: -
V: TRBV28
size: many
J: TRBJ2-4
CDR3: CASSWMGPANIQYF
DNA: TGTGCCAGCAGTTGGATGGGACCTGCAAACATTCAGTACTTC

D: -
V: TRBV20-1
size: many
J: TRBJ2-1
CDR3: CSARPDRGLYNEQFF
DNA: TGCAGTGCTAGACCAGACCGAGGACTGTACAATGAGCAGTTCTTC

D: -
V: TRBV6-1
size: -
J: TRBJ2-2
CDR3: CASTSPTNTGELFF
DNA: TGTGCCAGCACCTCGCCGACGAACACCGGGGAGCTGTTTTTT

D: TRBD2
V: TRBV5-4
size: many
J: TRBJ2-7
CDR3: CASSRDPSGRAWYEQYF
DNA: TGTGCCAGCAGCCGGGATCCTAGCGGGAGGGCTTGGTACGAGCAGTACTTC

D: -
V: TRBV9
size: -
J: TRBJ1-5
CDR3: CASSREGSENQPQHF
DNA: TGTGCCAGCAGCAGGGAGGGTTCCGAGAATCAGCCCCAGCATTTT

D: -
V: TRBV3-1
size: -
J: TRBJ1-2
CDR3: CASSQELANYGYTF
DNA: TGTGCCAGCAGCCAAGAATTAGCTAACTATGGCTACACCTTC

D: -
V: TRBV12-3/TRBV12-4
size: many
J: TRBJ1-2
CDR3: CASRRGQSYGYTF
DNA: TGTGCCAGCCGACGCGGACAGAGCTATGGCTACACCTTC

D: TRBD1
V: TRBV9
size: -
J: TRBJ1-5
CDR3: CASSAPVGIWTGQNQPQHF
DNA: TGTGCCAGCAGCGCACCTGTAGGAATATGGACGGGACAGAATCAGCCCCAGCATTTT

D: TRBD2
V: TRBV7-9
size: -
J: TRBJ2-1
CDR3: CASSREGMASGRNEQFF
DNA: TGTGCCAGCAGCAGGGAGGGTATGGCTAGCGGGAGGAATGAGCAGTTCTTC

D: TRBD2
V: TRBV20-1
size: many
J: TRBJ2-1
CDR3: CSARDGASGRAHNEQFF
DNA: TGCAGTGCTAGAGATGGGGCTAGCGGGAGGGCCCACAATGAGCAGTTCTTC

D: -
V: TRBV20-1
size: -
J: TRBJ2-1
CDR3: CSAAYGVLGNEQFF
DNA: TGCAGTGCTGCTTACGGAGTACTAGGGAATGAGCAGTTCTTC

D: -
V: TRBV6-1
size: few
J: TRBJ1-1
CDR3: CASTPGMNTEAFF
DNA: TGTGCCAGCACCCCAGGGATGAACACTGAAGCTTTCTTT

D: -
V: TRBV20-1
size: -
J: TRBJ1-2
CDR3: CSASLPSTLHGYTF
DNA: TGCAGTGCTAGCCTCCCTTCGACACTCCATGGCTACACCTTC

D: -
V: TRBV7-2
size: many
J: TRBJ2-7
CDR3: CASSFGVGEQYF
DNA: TGTGCCAGCAGCTTTGGGGTGGGGGAGCAGTACTTC

D: -
V: TRBV18
size: many
J: TRBJ1-3
CDR3: CASSESSSGNTIYF
DNA: TGTGCCAGTTCTGAATCCAGCTCTGGAAACACCATATATTTT

D: TRBD1
V: TRBV5-1
size: few
J: TRBJ1-2
CDR3: CASSTQGAHYGYTF
DNA: TGCGCCAGCAGCACGCAGGGGGCTCACTATGGCTACACCTTC

D: TRBD2
V: TRBV6-2/TRBV6-3
size: few
J: TRBJ2-3
CDR3: CASSFGAGGPIDTQYF
DNA: TGTGCCAGCAGTTTCGGAGCGGGAGGGCCGATAGATACGCAGTATTTT

D: TRBD2
V: TRBV20-1
size: few
J: TRBJ2-1
CDR3: CSAFPFSGRARDEQFF
DNA: TGCAGTGCTTTTCCCTTTAGCGGGAGGGCCCGGGATGAGCAGTTCTTC

D: -
V: TRBV5-6
size: -
J: TRBJ1-2
CDR3: CASSNQAKYGYTF
DNA: TGTGCCAGCAGCAATCAGGCTAAATATGGCTACACCTTC

D: -
V: TRBV3-1
size: many
J: TRBJ2-1
CDR3: CASSQTPHLFYNEQFF
DNA: TGTGCCAGCAGCCAGACTCCACATCTCTTCTACAATGAGCAGTTCTTC